The 22 T cell receptor beta chains reported below all come from one sample, sequenced in a study of T cells expressing NK-cell markers. TCRdb reprocessed the 5' RACE reads and keeps a single row for each CDR3 protein, giving no DNA. In all, the sample yields roughly 450,000 distinct CDR3 sequences. The sample was blood T cells: a sorted CD56 or NKG2C T cell subset, CD4+ or CD8+ T cells, or bulk PBMC T cells (not recorded which). The receptors come from a woman in her fifties or sixties in good health.

The chain combines TRBV6-5 with TRBJ2-1; TCRdb's D gene call, TRBD1, goes unchecked for lack of DNA. From germline, CDR1 is MNHEY and CDR2 SVGAGI. CDR3 length equals 14 residues. The CDR3 loop reads CASTKGTGGNEQFF.

This chain uses TRBV14 with TRBJ2-1. CDR1 and CDR2 (germline): SGHDN, FVKESK. This CDR3 comprises 13 residues. The CDR3 here is CASSRRQGNEQFF.

J is TRBJ2-1 and V is TRBV4-2. CDR3 length: 14 residues. The germline V gene has CDR1 LGHNA and CDR2 YNFKEQ. CDR3 protein: CASSQESLYNEQFF.

The chain combines TRBV7-8 with TRBJ2-5; the D gene TCRdb calls, TRBD2, cannot be checked with no DNA. This CDR3 region has 16 residues. Germline-derived CDR1 and CDR2 are SGHVS and FQNEAQ. The CDR3 here is CASSPRTSGSMRTQYF.

The CDR3 loop is CSARDPKGLGYTF. The rearrangement joins TRBV20-1 to TRBJ1-2. This CDR3 spans 13 amino acids. CDR1 and CDR2 (germline): DFQATT, SNEGSKA (reference sequence).

The J gene is TRBJ2-1, the V gene TRBV11-2; TCRdb's D gene call, TRBD1, goes unchecked for lack of DNA. The CDR3 covers 15 residues. CDR1 and CDR2 (germline): SGHAT, FQNNGV. The CDR3 is CASSFEGRGWNEQFF. Together with reference TRBV11-2 and TRBJ2-1, the CDR3 gives the full variable domain: EAGVAQSPRYKIIEKRQSVAFWCNPISGHATLYWYQQILGQGPKLLIQFQNNGVVDDSQLPKDRFSAERLKGVDSTLKIQPAKLEDSAVYLCASSFEGRGWNEQFFGPGTRLTVL.

This clonotype is medium-sized by frequency. The V and J genes are TRBV19 and TRBJ2-1. The germline V gene encodes CDR1 LNHDA and CDR2 SQIVND (reference sequence). The CDR3 has 11 residues. Here the CDR3 reads CASSSYNEQFF.

This chain connects TRBV20-1 to TRBJ2-1; TCRdb indicates TRBD1, and absent DNA this call remains unverified. Germline values: CDR1 DFQATT, CDR2 SNEGSKA (reference sequence). There are 13 residues in the CDR3. CDR3 protein: CSARQGQQNEQFF.

The chain has TRBV15 and TRBJ2-6. CDR1 and CDR2 (germline): LNHNV, YYDKDF (reference sequence). This CDR3 is 17 amino acids long. CDR3 amino acids: CATSRERTDSGANVLTF.

The chain's CDR3 is CASSEQPGAADTQYF. The chain combines TRBV6-1 with TRBJ2-3; without DNA, the TCRdb call of TRBD1 cannot be checked. Germline lookup yields CDR1 MNHNS and CDR2 SASEGT. There are 15 residues in the CDR3.

V gene TRBV4-1 combines with J gene TRBJ2-1. The germline V gene has CDR1 MGHRA and CDR2 YSYEKL. The CDR3 extends over 14 amino acids. CDR3 residues: CASSHSGTYNEQFF.

This sequence joins TRBV2 and TRBJ2-2; absent DNA, TCRdb's TRBD1 call cannot be checked. The CDR3 is made up of 16 amino acids. Germline V gene lookup returns CDR1 SNHLY and CDR2 FYNNEI. This CDR3 is CASSEAGQTNTGELFF.

This chain uses TRBV2 with TRBJ2-5; TCRdb indicates TRBD2, and absent DNA this call remains unverified. Germline lookup yields CDR1 SNHLY and CDR2 FYNNEI. CDR3 length: 13 residues. CDR3 region: CASSPSGSETQYF.

The chain uses TRBV7-9 and TRBJ1-1; with no DNA, the TCRdb D assignment of TRBD1 cannot be verified. CDR3 length: 14 amino acids. Germline CDR1 SEHNR, CDR2 FQNEAQ (reference sequence). The CDR3 loop reads CASSLERGFTEAFF. Together with reference TRBV7-9 and TRBJ1-1, the CDR3 gives the full variable domain: DTGVSQNPRHKITKRGQNVTFRCDPISEHNRLYWYRQTLGQGPEFLTYFQNEAQLEKSRLLSDRFSAERPKGSFSTLEIQRTEQGDSAMYLCASSLERGFTEAFFGQGTRLTVV.

The chain is built from TRBV6-6 and TRBJ1-1; the TCRdb D gene call, TRBD1, has no DNA to confirm it. This CDR3 has 13 amino acids. Germline V lookup: CDR1 MNHNY, CDR2 SVGAGI (reference sequence). The CDR3 loop reads CASRRTGNTEAFF.

The chain links TRBV5-1 to TRBJ1-5. This CDR3 contains 14 residues. Germline lookup yields CDR1 SGHRS and CDR2 YFSETQ. The CDR3 sequence is CASSSDGGNQPQHF.

The gene calls are TRBV5-1 and TRBJ1-4; TCRdb designates TRBD1, a call that cannot be tested without DNA. The CDR3 runs 14 residues. Looked up from germline, CDR1 is SGHRS and CDR2 is YFSETQ. CDR3 loop: CASSQTGGREKLFF.

This chain links TRBV29-1 with TRBJ1-2; lacking DNA, the TRBD1 call made by TCRdb goes unchecked. This CDR3 is 13 amino acids long. Germline V CDR1 and CDR2: SQVTM, ANQGSEA. CDR3 in amino acids: CSVSAGGIGGYTF.

V usage is TRBV30 and J usage is TRBJ2-6. The germline V gene has CDR1 GTSNPN and CDR2 SVGIG (reference sequence). This CDR3 has 14 residues. CDR3 loop: CAWSPLPGANVLTF.

The V and J genes are TRBV7-6 and TRBJ2-7. The germline V gene has CDR1 SGHVS and CDR2 FNYEAQ. This CDR3 spans 13 amino acids. The CDR3 here is CASSLAANAEQYF.

The CDR3 protein is CASRQLALQETQYF. The chain carries TRBV3-1 and TRBJ2-5; the D call from TCRdb, TRBD2, cannot be confirmed without DNA. Germline loops: CDR1 LGHDT, CDR2 YNNKEL (reference sequence). The CDR3 covers 14 residues.

This sequence joins TRBV7-8 and TRBJ2-5. From germline, CDR1 is SGHVS and CDR2 FQNEAQ. The length of the CDR3 is 13 residues. The chain's CDR3 is CASSLGGKETQYF.